This passage covers 5 T cell receptor beta chains from one sample sequenced in a study of cytomegalovirus exposure and HLA in healthy donors. The PCR contained 60 Vbeta and 13 Jbeta primers. Sequencing was performed with immunoSEQ multiplex PCR; in TCRdb, only in-frame clones are kept and a portion is missing. This sample carries approximately 160,000 clones, approximately 73% of them seen once, and the ten largest clones take approximately 1.3%. The sample was PBMCs. These receptors came from a man between 45 and 60 years old in good health and CMV-seronegative.

V gene TRBV7-3 combines with J gene TRBJ1-1; the D gene is possibly TRBD1 (5 bases). Trimming pared 6 bases from V and 2 bases from J, leaving 10 bases between. The CDR3 length is 13 residues. The germline V gene encodes CDR1 SGHTA and CDR2 FQGTGA. CDR3 sequence reads: CASSSGGNTEAFF. The CDR3 coding sequence is TGTGCCAGCAGTTCGGGGGGAAACACTGAAGCTTTCTTT.

The rearrangement joins TRBV18 to TRBJ1-1, with a possible D match to TRBD1 (6 bases). V was trimmed by 3 bases and J by 3 bases, leaving 11 bases between them. This CDR3 has 14 residues. The V gene's germline CDR1 is KGHSH and CDR2 LQKENI. The chain's CDR3 is CASSPTDSYTEAFF. The CDR3 DNA is TGTGCCAGCTCACCTACGGACAGTTACACTGAAGCTTTCTTT.

The rearrangement links TRBV6-1 to TRBJ2-3; 8 positions match TRBD2. Germline CDR1 MNHNS, CDR2 SASEGT. This CDR3 spans 12 amino acids. V trimming: 6 bases; J trimming: 9 bases; junction bases outside the gene matches: 5. The CDR3 DNA reads as TGTGCCAGCAGGGGGACTAGGGAAACGCAGTATTTT. This encodes CASRGTRETQYF.

The V gene is TRBV5-3, the J gene TRBJ2-7; D is possibly TRBD1 (6 bases). TRBV5-3 is assigned to the ORF class and has an uncertain function. This CDR3 region has 14 residues. V was shortened by 8 bases and J by 2 bases, with 17 bases between the two germline ends. In DNA, the CDR3 is TGTGCCAGTACGGAGACAGGAAGGACCTACGAGCAGTACTTC. Amino acid sequence: CASTETGRTYEQYF.

The CDR3 DNA reads as TGTGCCAGCAGTTTGCCCCTTGGGACAGGGCCAAATCAGCCCCAGCATTTT. Its protein is CASSLPLGTGPNQPQHF. The genes are TRBV28 and TRBJ1-5; 9 bases fit TRBD1. The V segment lost 3 bases and the J segment 4 bases; nucleotides outside the gene matches: 10. This CDR3 is built from 17 residues. Germline CDR1 is MDHEN and CDR2 is SYDVKM.